The text below deals with one T cell receptor beta chain. The data stem from a study of shared T cell receptors in the human thymus. Sequenced by immunoSEQ multiplex PCR; TCRdb stores in-frame clones only, minus some. Of hundreds of thousands of clones listed, roughly 90% were seen once; the top ten hold roughly 0.0097%. The CDR3 length is 14 residues. The ends lost 4 bases at V and 0 bases at J; junction bases unmatched: 3. Germline CDR1 reads MGHRA; CDR2 reads YSYEKL. These same records also appear under a second study, on human thymus T cells. That study reports: The thymus was resected at corrective cardiac surgery. As related research reported, thymic repertoires overlapped highly among unrelated individuals.

This receptor was identified in a boy younger than two with a congenital heart defect. The sequenced material came from thymocytes. The chain is built from TRBV4-1 and TRBJ2-7; 7 nucleotides line up with TRBD2. The CDR3 spells CASSPASGSYEQYF. CDR3 bases: TGCGCCAGCAGCCCAGCTAGCGGCTCCTACGAGCAGTACTTC.